The next 7 T cell receptor beta chains were all read from a single sample in a study of regulatory T cells in long-lasting Graves disease. Regarding time point: newly diagnosed GD, antithyroid drugs for less than 3 months. PBMCs provided the RNA from which the TCR library was made. iRepertoire HTBI primers and Arm-PCR of CDR3 regions built TCR beta libraries. Each CDR3 protein gets one entry after TCRdb re-called the multiplex PCR reads with MiXCR. The sample lists about 560,000 distinct CDR3 sequences, 15% to 20% occurring once. The same sample was also studied in work on T cells in Graves' hyperthyroidism and ophthalmopathy.

This sample comprised peripheral blood mononuclear cells (PBMCs), obtained at new diagnosis, from a patient treated with antithyroid drugs. These receptors were taken from a young man with Graves disease.

This clonotype was seen many times. The rearrangement joins TRBV6-2 or TRBV6-3 to TRBJ1-2, with a tentative D call TRBD1 (5 bases). The V and J ends lost 2 bases and 6 bases respectively, with 13 bases between them. This CDR3 comprises 14 residues. Germline values: CDR1 MNHEY, CDR2 SVGEGT. The CDR3 protein is CASSYIGASDGYTF. In DNA, the CDR3 is TGTGCCAGCAGTTACATAGGGGCGTCGGATGGCTACACCTTC.

This clonotype was recorded a few times. This chain connects TRBV9 to TRBJ2-1; D is unclear. The CDR3 runs 13 residues. The ends were cut back, 2 bases at V and 3 bases at J, with 6 bases in the middle. CDR1 and CDR2 from the germline V gene are SGDLS and YYNGEE. The CDR3 loop reads CASSVNYYNEQFF. CDR3 in DNA: TGTGCCAGCAGCGTTAACTACTACAATGAGCAGTTCTTC.

This clonotype was recorded a few times. V gene TRBV20-1 combines with J gene TRBJ1-5, with TRBD1 as a possible D gene (5 bases). The CDR3 loop spans 14 amino acids. V gave up 0 bases and J gave up 3 bases, with 9 bases separating them. CDR1 and CDR2 from the germline V gene are DFQATT and SNEGSKA (reference sequence). CDR3 region: CSARDPQDNQPQHF. CDR3 DNA sequence: TGCAGTGCTAGAGATCCACAGGACAATCAGCCCCAGCATTTT.

As concerns this clonotype: It differs at one base from a far larger clone, so likely a read error. The J gene is TRBJ2-7, the V gene TRBV9, with D uncertain. V lost 7 bases, J lost 2 bases, and 13 bases lay in between. Germline CDR1 reads SGDLS; CDR2 reads YYNGEE. This CDR3 is 13 amino acids long. Here the CDR3 reads CASGLSIAYEQYF. CDR3 sequence (DNA): TGTGCCAGCGGCTTGTCGATAGCCTACGAGCAGTACTTC.

The rearrangement uses TRBV5-1 and TRBJ1-6; 8 bases are a match to TRBD1. This CDR3 region has 16 residues. The junction had 7 bases not matched to a gene; V was cut back by 0 bases and J by 8 bases. CDR1 is SGHRS and CDR2 is YFSETQ in the germline V gene. The DNA for the CDR3 is TGCGCCAGCAGCTTGGAAGGCAGGGGGCAAGATTCACCCCTCCACTTT. Translating gives CASSLEGRGQDSPLHF.

Turning to this clonotype: A much more abundant neighbour one base away suggests this may be a read error. The chain has TRBV9 and TRBJ2-5; the match to TRBD1 covers 8 bases. V lost 3 bases to trimming and J lost 5 bases; unmatched junction nucleotides: 3. The germline gives CDR1 SGDLS, CDR2 YYNGEE. The CDR3 has 13 residues. The CDR3 DNA sequence: TGTGCCAGCAGCGGGACAGGGTGGGAGACCCAGTACTTC. It is translated as CASSGTGWETQYF.

This chain joins TRBV6-2 or TRBV6-3 and TRBJ1-6; tentative D call: TRBD1 (5 bases). There are 17 residues in the CDR3. Trimming removed 0 bases from V and 3 bases from J, with 12 bases in between. CDR1 and CDR2 from the germline V gene are MNHEY and SVGEGT. The CDR3 is CASSYSSGPDYNSPLHF. For the CDR3, the DNA is TGTGCCAGCAGTTACTCGTCAGGGCCCGACTATAATTCACCCCTCCACTTT.